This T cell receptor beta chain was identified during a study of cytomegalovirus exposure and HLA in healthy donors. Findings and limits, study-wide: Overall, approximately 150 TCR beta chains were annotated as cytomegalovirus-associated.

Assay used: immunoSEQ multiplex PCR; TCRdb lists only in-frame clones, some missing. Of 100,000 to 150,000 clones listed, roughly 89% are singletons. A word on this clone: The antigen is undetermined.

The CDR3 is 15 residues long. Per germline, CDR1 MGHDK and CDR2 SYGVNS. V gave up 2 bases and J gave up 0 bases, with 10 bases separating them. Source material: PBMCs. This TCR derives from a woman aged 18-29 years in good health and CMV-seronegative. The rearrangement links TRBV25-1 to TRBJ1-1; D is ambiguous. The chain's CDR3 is CASSEQYTLNTEAFF. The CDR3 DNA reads TGTGCCAGCAGTGAACAATATACATTGAACACTGAAGCTTTCTTT.